Sequencing of this T cell receptor beta chain was carried out in a study of response to subunit inactivated influenza vaccine. V dropped 4 bases and J dropped 1; count of bases not matched to a gene: 5. CDR1 is SGHRS, CDR2 YFSETQ, per germline. CDR3 length: 15 residues. From the RT-PCR reads, TCRdb called clonotypes with MiXCR, one entry per CDR3 protein. The data hold more than 700,000 distinct CDR3 sequences, with 21% observed a single time. This material consisted of PBMCs from blood, taken roughly 5 days after vaccination. V and J are TRBV5-1 and TRBJ2-3, with 8 bases that match TRBD1. The sequence was collected from a man aged 45 to 65 who received an inactivated influenza vaccine. The CDR3 DNA follows: TGCGCCAGCAGCACAGGACAGGGACGCACAGATACGCAGTATTTT. Amino acids: CASSTGQGRTDTQYF.